This is a list of T cell receptor beta chains from one sample in a study of blood T cell repertoires in COVID-19. Generated by immunoSEQ multiplex PCR, the TCRdb table keeps only in-frame clones and is missing some. The sample has 150,000 to 200,000 clones; 65% to 90% are singletons. The material sequenced was PBMCs or T cells enriched from blood (not recorded which). The receptor set was obtained from a man aged 45-65 years who had recovered from COVID-19. CDR3s leave out the opening cysteine and the closing phenylalanine or tryptophan.

>TRBV18|TRBJ1-2
ASSPDGVYGYT
>TRBV9|TRBJ2-7
ASSVEDRRYEQY
>TRBV20-1|TRBJ2-7
SAASGHQY
>TRBV20-1|TRBJ1-3
SASGQRAGNTIY
>TRBV11-2|TRBJ2-1
ASRIAGGPLEQF
>TRBV6-1|TRBJ1-6
ASSEAKTYNSPLH
>TRBV2|TRBJ2-1
ASSEASGGYNEQF
>TRBV2|TRBJ2-7
ASSGTGVSSYEQY
>TRBV7-8|TRBJ2-1
ASSFNGQSYNEQF
>TRBV9|TRBJ2-1
ASTPPGQGAWEQF
>TRBV30|TRBJ1-2
AWRRQGGGYGYT
>TRBV19|TRBJ1-5
ASSIGGGIGNQPQH
>TRBV5-4|TRBJ1-1
ASSLGRDSDQAF
>TRBV30|TRBJ1-4
AWSVQGNEKLF
>TRBV7-9|TRBJ2-2
ASSFVRDTGELF
>TRBV29-1|TRBJ2-1
SVDCRVSGSYNEQF
>TRBV5-4|TRBJ2-3
ASSETGTGGDTQY
>TRBV7-9|TRBJ2-1
ASSLDNRGANEQF
>TRBV18|TRBJ2-3
ASSPTLSSGASTDTQY
>TRBV28|TRBJ1-5
ASSFARTGRNQPQH
>TRBV7-2|TRBJ1-5
ASSSRANQPQH
>TRBV18|TRBJ1-5
ASSPLQGGNQPQH
>TRBV15|TRBJ1-2
ATSRDQGGYT
>TRBV19|TRBJ2-3
ASSIGGGSTDTQY
>TRBV7-6|TRBJ2-5
ASSLAPVKETQY
>TRBV18|TRBJ1-2
ASSPRVRGLDGYT
>TRBV6-6|TRBJ1-2
ASRRFRVNYGYT
>TRBV5-1|TRBJ1-2
ASTLQGGDSGYT
>TRBV13|TRBJ1-5
ASSRRGIQPQH
>TRBV5-8|TRBJ1-2
ASSSIVVTVLTGYT
>TRBV5-4|TRBJ2-1
ASSSSGTLVNEQF
>TRBV30|TRBJ1-6
AWSGDRTSSYNSPLH
>TRBV19|TRBJ1-3
ASSSLNRKTSGNTIY
>TRBV5-1|TRBJ1-5
ASSPTPGNNQPQH
>TRBV18|TRBJ1-2
ASSPTGDDSSNYGYT
>TRBV3-1/TRBV3-2|TRBJ2-7
ASSQAGSGGLSYEQY
>TRBV5-4|TRBJ2-1
ASGTSGGYNEQF
>TRBV5-1|TRBJ2-7
ASSLGHPGSYEQY
>TRBV7-9|TRBJ2-1
ASRNTGSSYNEQF
>TRBV7-8|TRBJ1-1
ASSLMVNRAEAF
>TRBV30|TRBJ2-4
AWSLRRASQY
>TRBV19|TRBJ1-5
ASSIRQGSNQPQH
>TRBV5-5|TRBJ1-1
ASSRLQITEAF
>TRBV9|TRBJ1-1
ASSRGGGTAGVRNTEAF
>TRBV7-9|TRBJ1-4
ASSRTGDEKLF
>TRBV7-2|TRBJ2-7
ASNNPLAGSSYEQY
>TRBV5-4|TRBJ1-2
ASNVGQGDYGYT
>TRBV12-3/TRBV12-4|TRBJ1-1
ASLGQGTFEAF
>TRBV3-1/TRBV3-2|TRBJ2-2
ASSHSGTSGTGELF
>TRBV3-1/TRBV3-2|TRBJ2-3
ASSLDIYLTDTQY
>TRBV4-1|TRBJ2-1
ASSQGGGGTNLDNEQF
>TRBV6-6|TRBJ1-1
ASSLNRGSSRFRNTEAF
>TRBV5-1|TRBJ2-3
ASSPGLAGPSADTQY
>TRBV5-6|TRBJ2-1
ASSPISGNNEQF
>TRBV2|TRBJ2-1
ATKRDFNNEQF
>TRBV5-1|TRBJ2-1
ASSIRTGGIDEQF
>TRBV29-1|TRBJ2-1
SVERGPNEQF
>TRBV9|TRBJ1-2
ASSGVDSWGGYT
>TRBV29-1|TRBJ1-1
SVGDSRNTEAF